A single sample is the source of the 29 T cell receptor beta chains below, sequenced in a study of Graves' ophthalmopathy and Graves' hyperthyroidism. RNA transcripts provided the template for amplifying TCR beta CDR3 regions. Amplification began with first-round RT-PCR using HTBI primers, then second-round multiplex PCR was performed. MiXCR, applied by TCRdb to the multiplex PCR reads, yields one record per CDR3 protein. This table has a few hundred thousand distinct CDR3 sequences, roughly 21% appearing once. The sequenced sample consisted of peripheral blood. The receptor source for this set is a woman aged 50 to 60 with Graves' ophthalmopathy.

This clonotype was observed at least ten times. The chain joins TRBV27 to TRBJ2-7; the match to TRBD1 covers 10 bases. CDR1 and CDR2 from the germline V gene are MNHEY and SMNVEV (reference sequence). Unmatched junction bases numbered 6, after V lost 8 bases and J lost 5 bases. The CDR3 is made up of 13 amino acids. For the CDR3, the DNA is TGTGCCAGCCGAAGGGACAGGGGCCACGAGCAGTACTTC. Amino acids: CASRRDRGHEQYF.

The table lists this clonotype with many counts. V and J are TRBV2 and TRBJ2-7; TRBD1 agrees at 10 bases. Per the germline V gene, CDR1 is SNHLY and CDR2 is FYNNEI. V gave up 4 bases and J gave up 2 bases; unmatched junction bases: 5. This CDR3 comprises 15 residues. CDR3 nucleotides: TGTGCCAGCAGTGCGTCGGACAGGGGGACCTACGAGCAGTACTTC. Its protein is CASSASDRGTYEQYF. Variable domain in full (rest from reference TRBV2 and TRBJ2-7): EPEVTQTPSHQVTQMGQEVILRCVPISNHLYFYWYRQILGQKVEFLVSFYNNEISEKSEIFDDQFSVERPDGSNFTLKIRSTKLEDSAMYFCASSASDRGTYEQYFGPGTRLTVT.

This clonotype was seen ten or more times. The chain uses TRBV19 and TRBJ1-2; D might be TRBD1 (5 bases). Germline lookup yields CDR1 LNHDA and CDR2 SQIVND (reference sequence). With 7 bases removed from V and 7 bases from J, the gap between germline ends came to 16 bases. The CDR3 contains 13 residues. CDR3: CASMGTLKVGYTF. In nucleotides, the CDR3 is TGTGCCAGTATGGGGACCCTCAAAGTTGGCTACACCTTC.

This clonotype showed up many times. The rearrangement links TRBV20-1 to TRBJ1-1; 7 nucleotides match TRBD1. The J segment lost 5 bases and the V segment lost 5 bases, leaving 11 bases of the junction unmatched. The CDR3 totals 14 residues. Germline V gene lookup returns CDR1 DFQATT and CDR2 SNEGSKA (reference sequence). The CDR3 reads CSAFVGTANTEAFF. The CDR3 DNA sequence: TGCAGTGCTTTCGTAGGGACAGCGAATACTGAAGCTTTCTTT.

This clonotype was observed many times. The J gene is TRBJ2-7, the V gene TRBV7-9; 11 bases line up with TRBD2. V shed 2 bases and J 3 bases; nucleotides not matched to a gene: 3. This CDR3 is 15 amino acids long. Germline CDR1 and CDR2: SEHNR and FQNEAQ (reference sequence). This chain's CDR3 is CASSLLGTSGYEQYF. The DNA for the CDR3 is TGTGCCAGCAGCTTACTAGGGACTAGCGGCTACGAGCAGTACTTC.

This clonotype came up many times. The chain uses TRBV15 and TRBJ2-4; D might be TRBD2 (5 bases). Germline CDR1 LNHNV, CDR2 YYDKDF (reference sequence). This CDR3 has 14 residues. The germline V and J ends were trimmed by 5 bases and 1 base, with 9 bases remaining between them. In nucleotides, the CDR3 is TGTGCCACCAGCGGATCGGGGGCCAAAAACATTCAGTACTTC. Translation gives CATSGSGAKNIQYF.

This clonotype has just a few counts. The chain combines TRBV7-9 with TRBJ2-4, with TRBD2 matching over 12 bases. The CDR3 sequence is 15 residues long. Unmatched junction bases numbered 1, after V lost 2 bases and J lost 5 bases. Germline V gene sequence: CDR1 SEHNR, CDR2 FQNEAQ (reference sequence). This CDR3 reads CASSLRTSGENIQYF. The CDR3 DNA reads TGTGCCAGCAGCTTAAGGACTAGCGGGGAAAACATTCAGTACTTC.

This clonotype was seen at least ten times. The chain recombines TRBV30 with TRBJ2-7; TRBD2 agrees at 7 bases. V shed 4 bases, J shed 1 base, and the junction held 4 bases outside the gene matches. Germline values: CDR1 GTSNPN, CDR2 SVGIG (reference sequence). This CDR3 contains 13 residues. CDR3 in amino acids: CAWNLAVSYEQYF. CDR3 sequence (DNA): TGTGCCTGGAATCTAGCGGTTTCCTACGAGCAGTACTTC.

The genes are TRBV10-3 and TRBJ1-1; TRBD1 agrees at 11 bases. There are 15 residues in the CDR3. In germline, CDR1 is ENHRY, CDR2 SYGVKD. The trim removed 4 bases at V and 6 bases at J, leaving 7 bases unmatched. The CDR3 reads CAISGGTGGRAEAFF. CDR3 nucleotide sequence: TGTGCCATCAGTGGGGGGACAGGGGGTCGCGCTGAAGCTTTCTTT.

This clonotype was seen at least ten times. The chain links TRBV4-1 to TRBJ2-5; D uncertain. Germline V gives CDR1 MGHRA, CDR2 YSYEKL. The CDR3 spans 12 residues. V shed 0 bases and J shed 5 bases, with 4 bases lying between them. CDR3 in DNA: TGCGCCAGCAGCCAAGATGAGGAGACCCAGTACTTC. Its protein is CASSQDEETQYF.

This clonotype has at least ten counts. In DNA, the CDR3 is TGTGCCAGCACCATGGACTTTGAAGCTTTCTTT. Residues: CASTMDFEAFF. The chain has TRBV6-5 and TRBJ1-1; D uncertain. Trimming removed 7 bases from V and 7 bases from J, with 10 bases in between. The CDR3 runs 11 residues. Germline assignment: CDR1 MNHEY and CDR2 SVGAGI.

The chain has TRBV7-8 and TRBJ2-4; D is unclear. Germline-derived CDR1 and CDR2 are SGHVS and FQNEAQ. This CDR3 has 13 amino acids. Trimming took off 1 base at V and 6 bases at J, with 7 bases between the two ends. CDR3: CASSLVLGNIQYF. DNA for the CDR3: TGTGCCAGCAGCTTAGTACTGGGAAACATTCAGTACTTC.

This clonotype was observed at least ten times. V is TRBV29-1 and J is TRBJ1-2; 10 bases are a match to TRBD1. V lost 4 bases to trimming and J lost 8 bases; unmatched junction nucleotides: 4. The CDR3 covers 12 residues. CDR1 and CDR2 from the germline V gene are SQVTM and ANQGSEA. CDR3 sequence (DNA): TGCAGCGTTGCCGGGACAGGGGTCGGCTACACCTTC. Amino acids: CSVAGTGVGYTF.

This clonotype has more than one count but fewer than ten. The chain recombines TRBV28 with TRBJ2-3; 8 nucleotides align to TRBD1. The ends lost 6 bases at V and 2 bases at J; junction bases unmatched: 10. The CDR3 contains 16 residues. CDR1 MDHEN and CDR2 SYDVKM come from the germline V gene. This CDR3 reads CASRQGPGQVTDTQYF. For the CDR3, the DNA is TGTGCCAGCAGACAGGGACCGGGACAGGTCACAGATACGCAGTATTTT.

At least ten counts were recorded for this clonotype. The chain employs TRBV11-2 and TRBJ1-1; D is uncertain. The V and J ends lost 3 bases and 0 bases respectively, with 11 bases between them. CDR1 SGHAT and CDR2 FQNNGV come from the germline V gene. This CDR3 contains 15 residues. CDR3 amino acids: CASSFVSPMNTEAFF. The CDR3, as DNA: TGTGCCAGCAGCTTCGTCTCCCCCATGAACACTGAAGCTTTCTTT.

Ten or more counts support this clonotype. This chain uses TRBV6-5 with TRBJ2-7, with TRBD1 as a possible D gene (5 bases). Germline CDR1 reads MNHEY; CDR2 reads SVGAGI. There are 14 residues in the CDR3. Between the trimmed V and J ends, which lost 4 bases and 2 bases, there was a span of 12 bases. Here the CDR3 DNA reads TGTGCCAGCAGTTCAACAGACAGTCCCTACGAGCAGTACTTC. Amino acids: CASSSTDSPYEQYF.

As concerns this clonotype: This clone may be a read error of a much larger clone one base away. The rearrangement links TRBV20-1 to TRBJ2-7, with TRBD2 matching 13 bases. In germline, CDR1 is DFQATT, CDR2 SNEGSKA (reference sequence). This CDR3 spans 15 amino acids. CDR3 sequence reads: CSARLRLAGGYGQYF. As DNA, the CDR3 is TGCAGTGCTAGATTGAGACTAGCGGGGGGTTACGGGCAGTACTTC.

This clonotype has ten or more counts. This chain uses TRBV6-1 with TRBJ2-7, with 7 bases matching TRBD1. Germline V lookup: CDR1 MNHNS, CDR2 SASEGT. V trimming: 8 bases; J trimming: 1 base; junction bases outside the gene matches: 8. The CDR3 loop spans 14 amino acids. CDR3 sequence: CASGTGTASYEQYF. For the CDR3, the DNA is TGTGCCAGCGGCACCGGGACAGCTTCCTACGAGCAGTACTTC.

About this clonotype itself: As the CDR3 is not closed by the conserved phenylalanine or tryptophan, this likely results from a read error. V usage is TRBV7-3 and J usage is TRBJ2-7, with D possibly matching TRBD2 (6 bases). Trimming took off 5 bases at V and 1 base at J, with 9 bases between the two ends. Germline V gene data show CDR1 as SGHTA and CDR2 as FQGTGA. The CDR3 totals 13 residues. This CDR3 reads CASSLGLSYEQYL. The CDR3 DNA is TGTGCCAGCAGCCTGGGACTTTCCTACGAGCAGTACCTC.

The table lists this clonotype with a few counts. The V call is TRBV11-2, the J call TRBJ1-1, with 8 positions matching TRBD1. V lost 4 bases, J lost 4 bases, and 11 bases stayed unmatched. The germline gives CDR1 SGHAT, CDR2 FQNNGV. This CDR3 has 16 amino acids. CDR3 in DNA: TGTGCCAGCAGCTCCGGAATGGGCAGGGGGCTCACTGAAGCTTTCTTT. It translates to CASSSGMGRGLTEAFF.

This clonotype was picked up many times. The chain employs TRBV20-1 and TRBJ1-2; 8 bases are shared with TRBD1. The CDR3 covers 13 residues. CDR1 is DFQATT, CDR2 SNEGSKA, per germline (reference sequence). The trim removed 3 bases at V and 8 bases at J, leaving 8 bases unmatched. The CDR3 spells CSARPGTGGGYTF. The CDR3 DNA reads TGCAGTGCTAGGCCGGGGACAGGAGGAGGCTACACCTTC.

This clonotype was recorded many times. CDR3 amino acids: CASRLFSSGQETQYF. CDR3 nucleotides: TGTGCCAGCAGACTGTTCTCTAGCGGCCAAGAGACCCAGTACTTC. This chain connects TRBV2 to TRBJ2-5, with TRBD2 matching 7 bases. V lost 6 bases and J lost 1; bases outside the gene matches: 8. In germline, CDR1 is SNHLY, CDR2 FYNNEI. This CDR3 is 15 amino acids long.

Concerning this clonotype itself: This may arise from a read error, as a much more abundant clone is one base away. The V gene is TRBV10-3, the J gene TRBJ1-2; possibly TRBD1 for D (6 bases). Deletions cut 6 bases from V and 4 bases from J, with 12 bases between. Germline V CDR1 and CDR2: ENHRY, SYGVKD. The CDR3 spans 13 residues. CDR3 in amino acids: CAIRQGDSYGYTF. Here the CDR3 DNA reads TGTGCCATCAGACAGGGAGACAGCTATGGCTACACCTTC.

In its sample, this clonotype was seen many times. DNA of the CDR3: TGCAGCGTTGGGGGCGGAAACAATCAGCCCCAGCATTTT. Translation: CSVGGGNNQPQHF. The chain links TRBV29-1 to TRBJ1-5, with a tentative D call TRBD1 (5 bases). The CDR3 spans 13 residues. CDR1 and CDR2 (germline): SQVTM, ANQGSEA. Trimming removed 4 bases at V and 3 bases at J, with 10 bases between.

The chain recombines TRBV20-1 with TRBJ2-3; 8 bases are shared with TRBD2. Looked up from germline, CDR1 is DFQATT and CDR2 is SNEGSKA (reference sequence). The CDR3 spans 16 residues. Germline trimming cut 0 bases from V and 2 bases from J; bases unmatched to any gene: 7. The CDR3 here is CSARDRTGGYTDTQYF. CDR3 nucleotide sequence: TGCAGTGCTAGAGATCGGACGGGAGGGTACACAGATACGCAGTATTTT.

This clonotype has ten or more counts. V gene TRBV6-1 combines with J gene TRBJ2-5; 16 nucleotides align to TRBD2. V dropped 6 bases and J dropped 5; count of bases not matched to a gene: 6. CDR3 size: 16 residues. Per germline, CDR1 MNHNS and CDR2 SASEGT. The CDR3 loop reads CASSPGTSGRAETQYF. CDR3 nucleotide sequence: TGTGCCAGCAGCCCCGGGACTAGCGGGAGGGCTGAGACCCAGTACTTC.

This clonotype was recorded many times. The CDR3 DNA follows: TGCGCCAGCAGCCACCCTCGGACCCTTGGAACCCAGAACACTGAAGCTTTCTTT. It encodes CASSHPRTLGTQNTEAFF. The chain links TRBV4-1 to TRBJ1-1, with no clear D. Germline V CDR1 and CDR2: MGHRA, YSYEKL. V was shortened by 3 bases and J by 1 base, with 21 bases between the two germline ends. The CDR3 runs to 18 residues.

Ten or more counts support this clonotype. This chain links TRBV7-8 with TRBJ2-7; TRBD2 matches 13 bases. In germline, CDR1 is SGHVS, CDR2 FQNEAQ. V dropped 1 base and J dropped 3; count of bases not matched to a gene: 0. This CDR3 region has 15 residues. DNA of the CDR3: TGTGCCAGCAGCTTAGGACTAGCGGGAGGCTACGAGCAGTACTTC. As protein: CASSLGLAGGYEQYF.

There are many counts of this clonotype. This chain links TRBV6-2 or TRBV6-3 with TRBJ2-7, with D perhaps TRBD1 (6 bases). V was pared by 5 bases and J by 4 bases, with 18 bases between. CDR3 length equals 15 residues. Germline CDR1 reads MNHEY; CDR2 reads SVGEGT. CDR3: CASSPSKGEQYEQYF. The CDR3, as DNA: TGTGCCAGCAGTCCGTCTAAGGGGGAGCAATACGAGCAGTACTTC.